This T cell receptor beta chain was captured in a study of blood T cells in healthy people across ages. Study results and caveats: With naive T cell percentage, TCR beta diversity showed a strong correlation.

Sample-barcoded 5' priming and a J-beta primer mix drove a second PCR of about 7 to 12 cycles. Using its own MiXCR run on the 5' RACE reads, TCRdb lists one record per CDR3 protein. Of around 1,900,000 distinct CDR3 sequences listed, around 40% are singletons. With respect to this clonotype: Its antigen is currently unknown.

The CDR3 extends over 17 amino acids. The V segment lost 4 bases and the J segment 1 base; nucleotides outside the gene matches: 8. Germline V gene lookup returns CDR1 SQVTM and CDR2 ANQGSEA. This TCR was recovered from a human donor in good health. The chain employs TRBV29-1 and TRBJ2-3, with 13 nucleotides matching TRBD2. Sequences were obtained from blood. The CDR3 coding sequence is TGCAGCGTTGGCTCCGGGACTAGCGGGGACCGCACAGATACGCAGTATTTT. This sequence encodes CSVGSGTSGDRTDTQYF.